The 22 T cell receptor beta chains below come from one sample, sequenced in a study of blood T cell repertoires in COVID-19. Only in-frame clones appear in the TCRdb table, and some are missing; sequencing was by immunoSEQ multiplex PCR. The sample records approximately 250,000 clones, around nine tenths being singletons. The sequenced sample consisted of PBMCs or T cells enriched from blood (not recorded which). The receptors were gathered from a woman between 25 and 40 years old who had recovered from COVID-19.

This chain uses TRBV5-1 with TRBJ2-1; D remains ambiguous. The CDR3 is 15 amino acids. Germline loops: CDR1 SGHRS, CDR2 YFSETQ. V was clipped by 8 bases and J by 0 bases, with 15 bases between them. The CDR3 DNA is TGCGCCAGAGACCACAGAAATTTCTCCTACAATGAGCAGTTCTTC. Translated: CARDHRNFSYNEQFF.

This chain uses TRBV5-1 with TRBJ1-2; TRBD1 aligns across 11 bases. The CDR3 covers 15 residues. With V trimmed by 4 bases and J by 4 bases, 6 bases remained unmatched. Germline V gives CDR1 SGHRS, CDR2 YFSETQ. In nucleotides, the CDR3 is TGCGCCAGCAGCCCGGGACAGGGGGAGGTCTATGGCTACACCTTC. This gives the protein CASSPGQGEVYGYTF.

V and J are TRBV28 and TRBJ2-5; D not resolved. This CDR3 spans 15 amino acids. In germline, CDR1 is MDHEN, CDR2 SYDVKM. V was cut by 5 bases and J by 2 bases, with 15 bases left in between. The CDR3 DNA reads TGTGCCAGCAGTGCAACTCGATGGAGTCAAGAGACCCAGTACTTC. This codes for CASSATRWSQETQYF.

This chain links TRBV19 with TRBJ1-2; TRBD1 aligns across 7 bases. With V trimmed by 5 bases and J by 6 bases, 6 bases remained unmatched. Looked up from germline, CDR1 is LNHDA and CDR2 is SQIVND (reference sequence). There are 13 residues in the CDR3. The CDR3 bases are TGTGCCAGTAGTCCGGACAGGTCCCATGGCTACACCTTC. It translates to CASSPDRSHGYTF.

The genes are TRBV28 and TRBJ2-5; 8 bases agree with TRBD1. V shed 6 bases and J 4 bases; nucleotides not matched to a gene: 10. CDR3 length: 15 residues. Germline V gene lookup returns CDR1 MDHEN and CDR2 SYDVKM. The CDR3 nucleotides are TGTGCCAGCAGCCTTCAGGGGGCCGGGGGAGAGACCCAGTACTTC. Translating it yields CASSLQGAGGETQYF.

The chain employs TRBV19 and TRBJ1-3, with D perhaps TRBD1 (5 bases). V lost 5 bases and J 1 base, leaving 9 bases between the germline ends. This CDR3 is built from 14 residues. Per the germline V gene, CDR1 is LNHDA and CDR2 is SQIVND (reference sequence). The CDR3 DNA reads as TGTGCCAGTAGTGTCAGGGAATCTGGAAACACCATATATTTT. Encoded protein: CASSVRESGNTIYF.

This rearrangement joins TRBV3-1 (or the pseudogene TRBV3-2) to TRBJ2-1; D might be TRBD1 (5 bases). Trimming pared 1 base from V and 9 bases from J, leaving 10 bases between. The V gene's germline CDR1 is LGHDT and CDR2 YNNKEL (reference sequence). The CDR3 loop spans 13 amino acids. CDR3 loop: CASSQGEQAEQFF. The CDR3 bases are TGTGCCAGCAGCCAAGGGGAACAGGCTGAGCAGTTCTTC.

The CDR3 sequence: CASSMNRGNTEAFF. DNA of the CDR3: TGTGCCAGCAGTATGAATCGGGGGAACACTGAAGCTTTCTTT. J is TRBJ1-1 and V is TRBV3-1 (or the pseudogene TRBV3-2), with D uncertain. This CDR3 spans 14 amino acids. V gave up 6 bases and J gave up 1 base, with 12 bases separating them. Germline V lookup: CDR1 LGHDT, CDR2 YNNKEL (reference sequence).

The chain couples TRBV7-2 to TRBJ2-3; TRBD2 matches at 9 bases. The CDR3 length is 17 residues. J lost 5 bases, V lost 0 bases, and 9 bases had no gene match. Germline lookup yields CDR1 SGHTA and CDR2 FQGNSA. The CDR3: CASSLASGRGKVDTQYF. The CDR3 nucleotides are TGTGCCAGCAGCTTAGCTAGCGGGAGAGGGAAGGTAGATACGCAGTATTTT.

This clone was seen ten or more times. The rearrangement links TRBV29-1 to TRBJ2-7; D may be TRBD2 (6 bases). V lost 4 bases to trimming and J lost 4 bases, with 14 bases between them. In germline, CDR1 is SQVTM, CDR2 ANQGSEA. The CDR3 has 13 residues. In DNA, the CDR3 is TGCAGCGTTGGTAGGCGGGGCCGTTACGAGCAGTACTTC. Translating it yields CSVGRRGRYEQYF.

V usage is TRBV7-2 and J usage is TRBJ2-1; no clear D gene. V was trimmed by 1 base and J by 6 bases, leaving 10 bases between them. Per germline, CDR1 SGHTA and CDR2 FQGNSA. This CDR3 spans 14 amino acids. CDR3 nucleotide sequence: TGTGCCAGCAGCTTAGTGTTTGGGCCCAATGAGCAGTTCTTC. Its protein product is CASSLVFGPNEQFF. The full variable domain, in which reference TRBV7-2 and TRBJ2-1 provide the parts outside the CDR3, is GAGVSQSPSNKVTEKGKDVELRCDPISGHTALYWYRQSLGQGLEFLIYFQGNSAPDKSGLPSDRFSAERTGGSVSTLTIQRTQQEDSAVYLCASSLVFGPNEQFFGPGTRLTVL.

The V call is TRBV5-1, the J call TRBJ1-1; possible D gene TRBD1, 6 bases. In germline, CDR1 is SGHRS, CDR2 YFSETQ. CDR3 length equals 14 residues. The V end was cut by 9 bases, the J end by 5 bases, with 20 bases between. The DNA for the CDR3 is TGCGCCACCCGGGTTTCCGGGCAGGGGACTGAAGCTTTCTTT. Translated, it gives CATRVSGQGTEAFF.

CDR3: CASSQQTGDTEAFF. As DNA, the CDR3 is TGCGCCAGCAGCCAGCAGACAGGGGACACTGAAGCTTTCTTT. The chain couples TRBV4-3 to TRBJ1-1, with 8 bases aligning to TRBD1. V was pared by 3 bases and J by 3 bases, with 3 bases of the junction left unmatched. Looked up from germline, CDR1 is LGHNA and CDR2 is YSLEER. CDR3 length equals 14 residues.

The CDR3 sequence is CAWSVWSMNTEAFF. For the CDR3, the DNA is TGTGCCTGGAGTGTCTGGAGTATGAACACTGAAGCTTTCTTT. The J gene is TRBJ1-1, the V gene TRBV30; D gene unclear. Germline V gene data show CDR1 as GTSNPN and CDR2 as SVGIG (reference sequence). The CDR3 runs to 14 residues. V was clipped by 0 bases and J by 0 bases, with 8 bases between them.

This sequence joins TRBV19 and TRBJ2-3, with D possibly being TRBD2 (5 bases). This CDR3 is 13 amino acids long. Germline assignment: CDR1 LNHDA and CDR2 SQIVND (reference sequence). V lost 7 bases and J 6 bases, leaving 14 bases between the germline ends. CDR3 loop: CASTTTRGDTQYF. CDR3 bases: TGTGCCAGTACCACAACAAGAGGGGATACGCAGTATTTT.

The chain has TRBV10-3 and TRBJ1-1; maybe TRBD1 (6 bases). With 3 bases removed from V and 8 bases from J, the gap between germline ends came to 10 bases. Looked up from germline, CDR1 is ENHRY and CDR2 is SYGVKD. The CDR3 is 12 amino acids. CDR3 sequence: CAISEQTGEAFF. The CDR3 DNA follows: TGTGCCATCAGTGAACAGACAGGAGAAGCTTTCTTT.

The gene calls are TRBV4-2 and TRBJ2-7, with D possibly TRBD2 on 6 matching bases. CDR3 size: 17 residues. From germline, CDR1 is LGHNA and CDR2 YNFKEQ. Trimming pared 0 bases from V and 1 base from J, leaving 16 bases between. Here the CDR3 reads CASSQESPSALSYEQYF. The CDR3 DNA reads TGTGCCAGCAGCCAAGAGAGCCCTAGCGCCTTATCCTACGAGCAGTACTTC.

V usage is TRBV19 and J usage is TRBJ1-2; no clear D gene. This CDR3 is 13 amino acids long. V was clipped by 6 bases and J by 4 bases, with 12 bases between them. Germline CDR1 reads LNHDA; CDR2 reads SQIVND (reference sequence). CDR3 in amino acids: CASRGVQTYGYTF. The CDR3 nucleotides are TGTGCCAGTAGAGGAGTCCAGACCTATGGCTACACCTTC. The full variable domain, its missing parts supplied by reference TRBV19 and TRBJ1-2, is DGGITQSPKYLFRKEGQNVTLSCEQNLNHDAMYWYRQDPGQGLRLIYYSQIVNDFQKGDIAEGYSVSREKKESFPLTVTSAQKNPTAFYLCASRGVQTYGYTFGSGTRLTVV.

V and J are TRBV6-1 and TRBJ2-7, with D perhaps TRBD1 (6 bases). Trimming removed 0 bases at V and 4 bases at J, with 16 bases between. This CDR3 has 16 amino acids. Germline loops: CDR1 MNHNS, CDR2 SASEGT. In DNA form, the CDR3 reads TGTGCCAGCAGTGAAGCATCGGACAGTGAACTTTACGAGCAGTACTTC. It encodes CASSEASDSELYEQYF.

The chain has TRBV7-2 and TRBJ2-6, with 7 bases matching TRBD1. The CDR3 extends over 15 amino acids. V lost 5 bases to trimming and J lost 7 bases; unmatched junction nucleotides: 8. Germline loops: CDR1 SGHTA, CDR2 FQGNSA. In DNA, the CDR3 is TGTGCCAGCAGCCCGACACAGGGGTTAGCCAACGTCCTGACTTTC. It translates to CASSPTQGLANVLTF.

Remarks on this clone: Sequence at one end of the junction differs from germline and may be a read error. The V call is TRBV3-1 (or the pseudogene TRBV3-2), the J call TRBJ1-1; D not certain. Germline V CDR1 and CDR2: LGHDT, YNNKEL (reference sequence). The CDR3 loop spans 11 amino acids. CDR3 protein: CASSQGADAFF. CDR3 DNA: TGTGCCAGCAGCCAAGGGGCTGACGCTTTCTTT.

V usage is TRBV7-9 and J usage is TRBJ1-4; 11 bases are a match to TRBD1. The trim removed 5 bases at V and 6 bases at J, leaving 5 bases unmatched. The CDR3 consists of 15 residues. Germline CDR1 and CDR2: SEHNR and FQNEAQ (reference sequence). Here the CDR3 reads CASSPRTGGDEKLFF. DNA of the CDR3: TGTGCCAGCAGCCCCCGGACAGGGGGCGATGAAAAACTGTTTTTT.